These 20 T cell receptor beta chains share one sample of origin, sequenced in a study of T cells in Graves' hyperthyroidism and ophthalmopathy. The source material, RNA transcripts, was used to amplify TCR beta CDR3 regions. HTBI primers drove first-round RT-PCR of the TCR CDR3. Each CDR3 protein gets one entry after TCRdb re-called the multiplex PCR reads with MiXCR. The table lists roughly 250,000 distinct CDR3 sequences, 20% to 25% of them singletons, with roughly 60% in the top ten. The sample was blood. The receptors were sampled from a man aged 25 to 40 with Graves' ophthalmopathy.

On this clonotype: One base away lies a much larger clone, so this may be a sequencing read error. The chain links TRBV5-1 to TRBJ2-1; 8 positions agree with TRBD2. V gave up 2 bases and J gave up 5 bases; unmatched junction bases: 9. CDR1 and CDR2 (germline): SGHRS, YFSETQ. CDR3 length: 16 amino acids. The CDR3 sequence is CASSFRRLATHNEQFF. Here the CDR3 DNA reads TGCGCCAGCAGCTTCCGTCGACTAGCGACCCACAATGAGCAGTTCTTC. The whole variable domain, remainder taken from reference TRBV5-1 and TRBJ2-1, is KAGVTQTPRYLIKTRGQQVTLSCSPISGHRSVSWYQQTPGQGLQFLFEYFSETQRNKGNFPGRFSGRQFSNSRSEMNVSTLELGDSALYLCASSFRRLATHNEQFFGPGTRLTVL.

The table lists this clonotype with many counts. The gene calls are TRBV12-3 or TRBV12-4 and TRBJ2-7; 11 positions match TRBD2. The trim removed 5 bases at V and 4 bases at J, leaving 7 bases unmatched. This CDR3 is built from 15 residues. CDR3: CASSIIAGGGYEQYF. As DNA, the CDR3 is TGTGCCAGCAGTATCATAGCGGGAGGGGGTTACGAGCAGTACTTC.

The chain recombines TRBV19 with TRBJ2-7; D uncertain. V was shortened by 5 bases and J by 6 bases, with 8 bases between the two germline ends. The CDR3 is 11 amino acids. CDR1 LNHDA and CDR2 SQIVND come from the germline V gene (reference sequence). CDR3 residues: CASSAGSEQYF. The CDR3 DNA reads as TGTGCCAGTAGTGCTGGGTCCGAGCAGTACTTC.

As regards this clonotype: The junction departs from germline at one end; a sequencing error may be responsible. As DNA, the CDR3 is TGTGCCAGCAGTGATTCGGGGAACAATCAGCCCCAGCATTTT. Translated: CASSDSGNNQPQHF. The chain recombines TRBV6-9 with TRBJ1-5; no definite D call. This CDR3 comprises 14 residues. Per germline, CDR1 MNHGY and CDR2 SVAAGI.

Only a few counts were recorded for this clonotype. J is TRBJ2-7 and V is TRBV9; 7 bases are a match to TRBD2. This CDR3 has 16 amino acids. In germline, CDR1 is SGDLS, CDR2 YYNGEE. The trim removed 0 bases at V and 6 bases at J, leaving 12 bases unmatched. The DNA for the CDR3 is TGTGCCAGCAGCGTAGGCAGTTCTAGCGGCTGGAGCGAGCAGTACTTC. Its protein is CASSVGSSSGWSEQYF. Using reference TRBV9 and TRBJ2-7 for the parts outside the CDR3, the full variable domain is DSGVTQTPKHLITATGQRVTLRCSPRSGDLSVYWYQQSLDQGLQFLIQYYNGEERAKGNILERFSAQQFPDLHSELNLSSLELGDSALYFCASSVGSSSGWSEQYFGPGTRLTVT.

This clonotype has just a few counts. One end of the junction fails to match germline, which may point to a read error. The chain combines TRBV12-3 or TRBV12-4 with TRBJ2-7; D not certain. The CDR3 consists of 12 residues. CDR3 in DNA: TGTGCCAACAGTTTTGGCGTCCACGAGCAGTACTTC. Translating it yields CANSFGVHEQYF.

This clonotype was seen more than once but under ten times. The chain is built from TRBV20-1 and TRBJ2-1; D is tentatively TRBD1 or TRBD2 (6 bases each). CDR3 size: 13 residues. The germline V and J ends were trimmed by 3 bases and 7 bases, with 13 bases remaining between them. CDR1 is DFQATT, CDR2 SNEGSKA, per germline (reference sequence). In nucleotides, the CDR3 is TGCAGTGCTAGTTGGGGGGCTAAAAATGAGCAGTTCTTC. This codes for CSASWGAKNEQFF.

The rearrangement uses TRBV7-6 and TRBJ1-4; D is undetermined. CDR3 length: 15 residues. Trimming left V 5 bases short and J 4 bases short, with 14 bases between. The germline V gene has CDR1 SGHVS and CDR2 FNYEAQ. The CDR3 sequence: CASSPGPRFNEKLFF. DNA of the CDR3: TGTGCCAGCAGCCCGGGTCCCAGGTTTAATGAAAAACTGTTTTTT.

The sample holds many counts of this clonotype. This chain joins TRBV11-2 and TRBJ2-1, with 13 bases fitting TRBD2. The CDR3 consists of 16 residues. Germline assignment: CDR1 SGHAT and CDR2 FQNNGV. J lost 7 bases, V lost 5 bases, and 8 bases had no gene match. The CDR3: CASSERTSGSVNEQFF. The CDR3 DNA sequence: TGTGCCAGCAGCGAGCGGACTAGCGGGAGTGTGAATGAGCAGTTCTTC.

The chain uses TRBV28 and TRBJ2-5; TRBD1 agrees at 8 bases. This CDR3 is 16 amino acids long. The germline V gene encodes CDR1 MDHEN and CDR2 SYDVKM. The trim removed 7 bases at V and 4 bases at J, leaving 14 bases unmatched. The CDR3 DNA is TGTGCCAGCACCCTCTCCAGGCAGGGGGCAGGAGAGACCCAGTACTTC. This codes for CASTLSRQGAGETQYF.

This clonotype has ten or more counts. CDR3: CASSWGSGTEAFF. The CDR3, as DNA: TGTGCCAGCAGTTGGGGAAGCGGCACTGAAGCTTTCTTT. The chain is built from TRBV27 and TRBJ1-1; D gene uncertain. Trimming removed 4 bases from V and 4 bases from J, with 10 bases in between. The CDR3 runs to 13 residues. Germline V lookup: CDR1 MNHEY, CDR2 SMNVEV (reference sequence).

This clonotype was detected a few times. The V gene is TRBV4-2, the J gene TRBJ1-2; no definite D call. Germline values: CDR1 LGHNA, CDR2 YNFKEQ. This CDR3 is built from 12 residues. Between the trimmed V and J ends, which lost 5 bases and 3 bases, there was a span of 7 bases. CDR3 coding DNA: TGTGCCAGCAGCTGGTCGGACTATGGCTACACCTTC. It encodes CASSWSDYGYTF.

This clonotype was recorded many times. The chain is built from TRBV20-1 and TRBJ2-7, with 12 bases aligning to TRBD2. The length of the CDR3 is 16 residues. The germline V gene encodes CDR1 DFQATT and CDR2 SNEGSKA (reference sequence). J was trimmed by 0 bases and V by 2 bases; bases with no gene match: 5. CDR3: CSARLAGGRTSYEQYF. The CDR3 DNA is TGCAGTGCTAGACTAGCGGGAGGGAGGACCTCCTACGAGCAGTACTTC.

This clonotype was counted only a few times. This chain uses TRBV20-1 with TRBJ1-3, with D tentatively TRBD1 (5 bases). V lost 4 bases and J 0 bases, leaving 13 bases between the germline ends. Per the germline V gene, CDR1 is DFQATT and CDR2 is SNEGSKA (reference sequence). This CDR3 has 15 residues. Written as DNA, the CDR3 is TGCAGTGCTATGGCCGGACATCGCTCTGGAAACACCATATATTTT. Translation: CSAMAGHRSGNTIYF.

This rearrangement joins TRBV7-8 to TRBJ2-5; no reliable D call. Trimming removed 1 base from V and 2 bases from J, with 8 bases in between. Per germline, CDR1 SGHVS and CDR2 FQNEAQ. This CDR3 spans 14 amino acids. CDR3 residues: CASSLGRQQETQYF. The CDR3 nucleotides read TGTGCCAGCAGCTTAGGGCGGCAACAAGAGACCCAGTACTTC. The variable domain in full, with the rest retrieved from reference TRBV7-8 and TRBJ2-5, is GAGVSQSPRYKVAKRGQDVALRCDPISGHVSLFWYQQALGQGPEFLTYFQNEAQLDKSGLPSDRFFAERPEGSVSTLKIQRTQQEDSAVYLCASSLGRQQETQYFGPGTRLLVL.

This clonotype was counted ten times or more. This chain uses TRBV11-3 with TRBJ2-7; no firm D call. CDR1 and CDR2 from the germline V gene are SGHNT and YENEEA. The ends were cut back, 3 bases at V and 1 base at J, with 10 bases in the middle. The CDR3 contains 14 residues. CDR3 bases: TGTGCCAGCAGCTTGCGTACAGTTTCCTACGAGCAGTACTTC. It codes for CASSLRTVSYEQYF.

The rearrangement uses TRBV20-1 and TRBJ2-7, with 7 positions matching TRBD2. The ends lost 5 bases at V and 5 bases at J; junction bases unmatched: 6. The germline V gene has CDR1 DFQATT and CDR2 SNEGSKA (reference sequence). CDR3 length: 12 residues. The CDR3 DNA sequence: TGCAGTGCTCCCGGGACTACCAACGAGCAGTACTTC. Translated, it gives CSAPGTTNEQYF.

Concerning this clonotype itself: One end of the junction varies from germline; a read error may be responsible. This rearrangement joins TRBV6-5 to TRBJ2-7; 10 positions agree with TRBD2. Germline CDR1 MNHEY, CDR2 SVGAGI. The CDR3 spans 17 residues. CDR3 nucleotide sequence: TGTGCCAACAGTTACTCGACAACTAGACTAGCGGGCTACGAGCAGTACTTC. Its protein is CANSYSTTRLAGYEQYF.

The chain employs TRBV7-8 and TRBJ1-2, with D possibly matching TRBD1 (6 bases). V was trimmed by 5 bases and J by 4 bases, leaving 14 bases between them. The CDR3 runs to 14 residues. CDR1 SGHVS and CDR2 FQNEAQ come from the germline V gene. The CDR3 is CASSPQGDGYGYTF. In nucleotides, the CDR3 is TGTGCCAGCAGCCCACAGGGTGATGGCTATGGCTACACCTTC.

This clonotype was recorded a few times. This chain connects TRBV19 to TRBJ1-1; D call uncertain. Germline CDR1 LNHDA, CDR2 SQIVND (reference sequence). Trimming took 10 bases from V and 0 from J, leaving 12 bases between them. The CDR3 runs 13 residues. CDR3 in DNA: TGTGCCACCTCGTTGGATCTGAACACTGAAGCTTTCTTT. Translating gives CATSLDLNTEAFF.